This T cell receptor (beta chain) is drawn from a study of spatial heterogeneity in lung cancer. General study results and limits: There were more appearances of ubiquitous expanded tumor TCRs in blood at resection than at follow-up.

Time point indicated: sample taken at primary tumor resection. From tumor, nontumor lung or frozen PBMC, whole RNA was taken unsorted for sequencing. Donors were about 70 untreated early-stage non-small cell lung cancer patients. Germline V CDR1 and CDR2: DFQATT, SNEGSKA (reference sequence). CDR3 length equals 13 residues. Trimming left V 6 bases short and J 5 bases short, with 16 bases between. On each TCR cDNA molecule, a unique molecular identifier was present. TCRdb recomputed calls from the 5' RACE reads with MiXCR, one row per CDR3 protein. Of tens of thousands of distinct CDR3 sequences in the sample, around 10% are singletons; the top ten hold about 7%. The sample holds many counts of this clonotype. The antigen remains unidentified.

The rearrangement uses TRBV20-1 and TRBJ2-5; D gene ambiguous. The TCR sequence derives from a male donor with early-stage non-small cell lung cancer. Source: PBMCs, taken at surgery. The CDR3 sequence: CSATTSSRETQYF. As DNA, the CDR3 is TGCAGTGCAACGACATCATCAAGGGAGACCCAGTACTTC.